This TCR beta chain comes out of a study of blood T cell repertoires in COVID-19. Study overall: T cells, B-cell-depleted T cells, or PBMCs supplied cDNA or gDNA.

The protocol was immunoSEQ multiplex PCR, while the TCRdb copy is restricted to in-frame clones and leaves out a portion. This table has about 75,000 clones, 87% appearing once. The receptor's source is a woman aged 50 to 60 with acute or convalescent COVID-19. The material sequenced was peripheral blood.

The CDR3 is CASSAPGQVQEQYF. For the CDR3, the DNA is TGTGCCAGCAGTGCACCGGGACAGGTCCAGGAGCAGTACTTC. The chain has TRBV25-1 and TRBJ2-7, with 8 nucleotides matching TRBD1. V was pared by 4 bases and J by 7 bases, with 9 bases of the junction left unmatched. The CDR3 has 14 amino acids. CDR1 and CDR2 from the germline V gene are MGHDK and SYGVNS.